This T cell receptor beta chain stems from a study of blood T cell repertoires in COVID-19. The protocol was immunoSEQ multiplex PCR, while the TCRdb copy is restricted to in-frame clones and leaves out a portion. The sample has a few hundred thousand clones; 75% to 90% are singletons. The CDR3 runs 17 residues. Germline lookup yields CDR1 MDHEN and CDR2 SYDVKM. V shed 6 bases and J shed 1 base, with 20 bases lying between them. Sequencing was carried out using peripheral blood. The chain is built from TRBV28 and TRBJ2-3; the D gene is possibly TRBD1 (5 bases). The sequence came from a woman aged 45-60 years who had recovered from COVID-19. CDR3 residues: CASSRTSGHWGTDTQYF. CDR3 nucleotide sequence: TGTGCCAGCAGCCGTACCTCCGGACACTGGGGCACAGATACGCAGTATTTT.